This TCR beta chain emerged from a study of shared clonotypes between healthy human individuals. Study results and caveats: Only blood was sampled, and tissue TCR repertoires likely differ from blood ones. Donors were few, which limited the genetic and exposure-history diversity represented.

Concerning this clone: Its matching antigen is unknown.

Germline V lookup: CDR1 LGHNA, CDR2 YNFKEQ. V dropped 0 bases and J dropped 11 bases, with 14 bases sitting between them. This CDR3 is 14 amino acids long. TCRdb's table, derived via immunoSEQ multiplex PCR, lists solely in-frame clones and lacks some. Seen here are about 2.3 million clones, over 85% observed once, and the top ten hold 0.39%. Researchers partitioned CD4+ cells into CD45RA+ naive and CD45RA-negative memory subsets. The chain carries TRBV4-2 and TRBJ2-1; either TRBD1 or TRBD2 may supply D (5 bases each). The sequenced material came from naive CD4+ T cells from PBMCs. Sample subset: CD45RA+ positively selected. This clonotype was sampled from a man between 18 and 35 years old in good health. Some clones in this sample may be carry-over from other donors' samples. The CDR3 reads CASSQDLSGTQQFF. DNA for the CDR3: TGTGCCAGCAGCCAAGATCTGTCCGGGACCCAGCAGTTCTTC.